This TCR beta chain was obtained from a study of OX40 agonist ivuxolimab in advanced cancers. Regarding this clone: Its antigen is not known.

TCRdb keeps only in-frame clones here, not all; method: immunoSEQ multiplex PCR. The sample carries about 54,000 clones, 85% to 90% recorded once. Study observations and caveats: No antigen was identified for the clonally expanded peripheral T cells.

This CDR3 is 11 amino acids long. The trim removed 6 bases at V and 7 bases at J, leaving 5 bases unmatched. Germline V gene data show CDR1 as DFQATT and CDR2 as SNEGSKA (reference sequence). This specimen consisted of CD4+ or CD8+ T cells sorted from blood, obtained in a trial of the OX40 agonist ivuxolimab. The receptor was isolated from an adult with an advanced solid tumor such as melanoma, head and neck, liver or kidney cancer. The rearrangement links TRBV20-1 to TRBJ1-1, with 7 bases aligning to TRBD1. CDR3 nucleotides: TGCAGTGCCCCACGGGACAGTGAAGCTTTCTTT. It yields the protein CSAPRDSEAFF.